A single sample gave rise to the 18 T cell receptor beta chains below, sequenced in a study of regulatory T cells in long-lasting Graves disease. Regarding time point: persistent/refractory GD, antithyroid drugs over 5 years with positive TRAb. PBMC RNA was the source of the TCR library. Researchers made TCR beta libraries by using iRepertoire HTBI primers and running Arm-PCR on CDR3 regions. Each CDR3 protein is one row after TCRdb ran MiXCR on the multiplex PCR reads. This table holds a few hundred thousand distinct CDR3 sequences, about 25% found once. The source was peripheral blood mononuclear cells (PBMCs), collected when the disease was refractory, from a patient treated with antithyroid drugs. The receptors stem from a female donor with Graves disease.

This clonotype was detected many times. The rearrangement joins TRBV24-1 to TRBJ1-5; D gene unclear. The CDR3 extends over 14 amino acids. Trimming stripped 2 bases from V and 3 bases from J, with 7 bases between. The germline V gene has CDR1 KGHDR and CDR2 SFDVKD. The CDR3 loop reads CATSDYGNNQPQHF. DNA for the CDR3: TGTGCCACCAGTGATTACGGGAACAATCAGCCCCAGCATTTT.

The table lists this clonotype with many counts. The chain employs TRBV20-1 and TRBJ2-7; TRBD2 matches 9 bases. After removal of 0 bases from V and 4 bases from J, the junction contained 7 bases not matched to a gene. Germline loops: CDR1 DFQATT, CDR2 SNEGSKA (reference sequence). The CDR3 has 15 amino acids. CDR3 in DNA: TGCAGTGCTAGAGATCGCCTAGCGGGACTTTACGAGCAGTACTTC. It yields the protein CSARDRLAGLYEQYF.

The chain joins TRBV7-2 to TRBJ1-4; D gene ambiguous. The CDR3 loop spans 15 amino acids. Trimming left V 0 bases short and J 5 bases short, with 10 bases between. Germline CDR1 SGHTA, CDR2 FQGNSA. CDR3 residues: CASSLAPALNEKLFF. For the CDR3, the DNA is TGTGCCAGCAGCTTAGCTCCAGCCTTAAATGAAAAACTGTTTTTT.

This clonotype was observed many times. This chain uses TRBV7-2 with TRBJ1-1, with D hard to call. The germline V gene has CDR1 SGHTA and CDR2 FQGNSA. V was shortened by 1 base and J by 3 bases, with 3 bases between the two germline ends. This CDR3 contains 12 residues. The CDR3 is CASSLEDTEAFF. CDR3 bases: TGTGCCAGCAGCTTAGAGGACACTGAAGCTTTCTTT.

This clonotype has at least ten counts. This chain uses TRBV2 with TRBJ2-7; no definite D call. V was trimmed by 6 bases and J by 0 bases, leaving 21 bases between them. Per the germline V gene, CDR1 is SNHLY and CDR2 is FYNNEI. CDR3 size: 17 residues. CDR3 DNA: TGTGCCAGCAGAGGTGACACAAGCAACCAAGACTCCTACGAGCAGTACTTC. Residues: CASRGDTSNQDSYEQYF. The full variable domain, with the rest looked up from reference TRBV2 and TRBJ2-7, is EPEVTQTPSHQVTQMGQEVILRCVPISNHLYFYWYRQILGQKVEFLVSFYNNEISEKSEIFDDQFSVERPDGSNFTLKIRSTKLEDSAMYFCASRGDTSNQDSYEQYFGPGTRLTVT.

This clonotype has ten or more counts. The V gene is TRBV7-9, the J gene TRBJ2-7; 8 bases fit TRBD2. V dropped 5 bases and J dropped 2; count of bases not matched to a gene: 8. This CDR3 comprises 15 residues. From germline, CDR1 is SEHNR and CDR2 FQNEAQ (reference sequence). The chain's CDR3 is CASSPGLAGPYEQYF. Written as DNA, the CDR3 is TGTGCCAGCAGCCCGGGCCTAGCGGGTCCCTACGAGCAGTACTTC.

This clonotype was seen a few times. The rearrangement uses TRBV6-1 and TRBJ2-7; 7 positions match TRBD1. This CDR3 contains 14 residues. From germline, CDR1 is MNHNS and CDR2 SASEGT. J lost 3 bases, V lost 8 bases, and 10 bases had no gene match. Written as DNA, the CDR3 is TGTGCCAGCTGGGGCCGGGACAGCGTCTACGAGCAGTACTTC. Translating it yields CASWGRDSVYEQYF.

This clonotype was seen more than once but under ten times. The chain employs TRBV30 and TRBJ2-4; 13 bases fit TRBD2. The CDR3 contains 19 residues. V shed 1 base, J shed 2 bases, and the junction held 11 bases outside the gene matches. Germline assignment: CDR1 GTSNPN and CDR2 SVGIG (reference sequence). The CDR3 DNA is TGTGCCTGGAGTGCCCCGGGACTAGCGGGACTCGAAACCAAAAACATTCAGTACTTC. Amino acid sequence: CAWSAPGLAGLETKNIQYF.

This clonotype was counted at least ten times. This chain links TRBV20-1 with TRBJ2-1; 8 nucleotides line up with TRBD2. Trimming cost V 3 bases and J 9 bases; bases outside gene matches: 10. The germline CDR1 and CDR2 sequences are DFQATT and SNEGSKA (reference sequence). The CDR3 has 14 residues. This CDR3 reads CSASLSGALGEQFF. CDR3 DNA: TGCAGTGCTAGTCTTAGCGGGGCGCTAGGTGAGCAGTTCTTC.

In DNA form, the CDR3 reads TGTGCCAGTGGCTCGGTGGGCAGGGTGTGGCAAGAGACCCAGTACTTC. It specifies CASGSVGRVWQETQYF. The gene calls are TRBV19 and TRBJ2-5; a possible D gene is TRBD1 (5 bases). Trimming shortened V by 8 bases and J by 2 bases, and 21 bases separated the two germline ends. The CDR3 covers 16 residues. The germline V gene encodes CDR1 LNHDA and CDR2 SQIVND (reference sequence).

This chain's CDR3 is CSVPRGGSSYEQYF. DNA for the CDR3: TGCAGCGTTCCCCGAGGCGGTAGCTCCTACGAGCAGTACTTC. The chain is built from TRBV29-1 and TRBJ2-7; D is ambiguous. The CDR3 has 14 amino acids. The germline V gene encodes CDR1 SQVTM and CDR2 ANQGSEA. Trimming shortened V by 5 bases and J by 0 bases, and 14 bases separated the two germline ends.

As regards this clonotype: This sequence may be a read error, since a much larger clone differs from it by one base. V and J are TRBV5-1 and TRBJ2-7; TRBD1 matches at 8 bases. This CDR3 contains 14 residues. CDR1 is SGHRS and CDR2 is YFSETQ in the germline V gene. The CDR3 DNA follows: TGCGCCGGCAGCTTTATCAGGGGGCGGAACGAGCAGTACTTC. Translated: CAGSFIRGRNEQYF.

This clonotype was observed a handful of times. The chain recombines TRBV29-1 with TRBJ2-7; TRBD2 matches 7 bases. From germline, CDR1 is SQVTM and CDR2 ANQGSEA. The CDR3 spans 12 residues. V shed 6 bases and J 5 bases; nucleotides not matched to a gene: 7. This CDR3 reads CSVQTSVHEQYF. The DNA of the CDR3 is TGCAGCGTGCAAACTAGCGTGCACGAGCAGTACTTC.

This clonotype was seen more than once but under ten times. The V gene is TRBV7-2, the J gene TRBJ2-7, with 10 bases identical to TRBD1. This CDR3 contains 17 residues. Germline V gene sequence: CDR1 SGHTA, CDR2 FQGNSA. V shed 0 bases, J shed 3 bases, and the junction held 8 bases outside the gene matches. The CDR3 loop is CASSLAGQGQGSYEQYF. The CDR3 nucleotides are TGTGCCAGCAGCTTAGCGGGCCAGGGACAGGGGAGCTACGAGCAGTACTTC.

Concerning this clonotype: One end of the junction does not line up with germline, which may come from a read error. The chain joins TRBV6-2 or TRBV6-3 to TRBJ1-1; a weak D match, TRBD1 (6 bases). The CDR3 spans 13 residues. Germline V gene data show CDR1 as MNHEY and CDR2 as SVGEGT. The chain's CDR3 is CASSWSGAWAAFF. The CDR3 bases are TGCGCCAGCTCGTGGTCGGGGGCCTGGGCAGCTTTCTTT.

The CDR3 is CSGQGAMGYTF. CDR3 coding DNA: TGCAGCGGACAGGGGGCGATGGGCTACACCTTC. J is TRBJ1-2 and V is TRBV29-1, with 10 bases identical to TRBD1. The germline V gene encodes CDR1 SQVTM and CDR2 ANQGSEA. V shed 7 bases, J shed 8 bases, and the junction held 4 bases outside the gene matches. The CDR3 length is 11 residues. Complete variable domain (other parts from reference TRBV29-1 and TRBJ1-2): SAVISQKPSRDICQRGTSLTIQCQVDSQVTMMFWYRQQPGQSLTLIATANQGSEATYESGFVIDKFPISRPNLTFSTLTVSNMSPEDSSIYLCSGQGAMGYTFGSGTRLTVV.

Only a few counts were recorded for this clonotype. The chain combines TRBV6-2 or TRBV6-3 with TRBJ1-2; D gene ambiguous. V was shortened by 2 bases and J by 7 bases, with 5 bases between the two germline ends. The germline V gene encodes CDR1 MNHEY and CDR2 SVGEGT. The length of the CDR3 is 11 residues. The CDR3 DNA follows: TGTGCCAGCAGTTACGAGGGTGGCTACACCTTC. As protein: CASSYEGGYTF.

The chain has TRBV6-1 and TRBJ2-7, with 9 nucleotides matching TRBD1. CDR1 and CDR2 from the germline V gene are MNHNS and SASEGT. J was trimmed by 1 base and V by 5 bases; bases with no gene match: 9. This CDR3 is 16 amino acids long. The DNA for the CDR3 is TGTGCCAGCAGTAATACTTTTGGGACAGGGTCCTACGAGCAGTACTTC. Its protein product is CASSNTFGTGSYEQYF.